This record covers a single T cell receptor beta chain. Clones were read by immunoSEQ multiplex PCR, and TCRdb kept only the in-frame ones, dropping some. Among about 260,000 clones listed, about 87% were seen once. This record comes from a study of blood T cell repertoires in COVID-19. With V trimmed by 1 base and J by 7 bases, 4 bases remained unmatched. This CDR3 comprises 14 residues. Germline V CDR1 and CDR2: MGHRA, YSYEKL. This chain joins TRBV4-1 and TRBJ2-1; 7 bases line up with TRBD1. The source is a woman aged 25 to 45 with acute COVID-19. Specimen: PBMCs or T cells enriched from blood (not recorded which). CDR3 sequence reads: CASSQASTGNEQFF. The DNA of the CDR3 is TGCGCCAGCAGCCAAGCCTCGACAGGGAATGAGCAGTTCTTC.